This entry describes one T cell receptor beta chain. Its specificity is not known. The CDR3 consists of 16 residues. V lost 1 base, J lost 6 bases, and 19 bases lay in between. Germline CDR1 and CDR2: LNHDA and SQIVND (reference sequence). These data come from a study of T cells in localized non-small cell lung cancer. Study-wide results and limits: Uninvolved adjacent lung showed higher T cell clonality than tumor.

Some clones are missing from TCRdb's copy, which holds only in-frame ones; the method was immunoSEQ multiplex PCR. The data hold tens of thousands of clones, with around 85% observed a single time. This receptor was taken from a male donor older than 55 with stage III squamous cell lung carcinoma. This chain joins TRBV19 and TRBJ2-7; no clear D. This material consisted of peripheral blood, taken before any cancer treatment. The CDR3: CASSIGAQRLFGEQYF. The CDR3 coding sequence is TGTGCCAGTAGTATAGGTGCACAGCGCCTTTTCGGCGAGCAGTACTTC.